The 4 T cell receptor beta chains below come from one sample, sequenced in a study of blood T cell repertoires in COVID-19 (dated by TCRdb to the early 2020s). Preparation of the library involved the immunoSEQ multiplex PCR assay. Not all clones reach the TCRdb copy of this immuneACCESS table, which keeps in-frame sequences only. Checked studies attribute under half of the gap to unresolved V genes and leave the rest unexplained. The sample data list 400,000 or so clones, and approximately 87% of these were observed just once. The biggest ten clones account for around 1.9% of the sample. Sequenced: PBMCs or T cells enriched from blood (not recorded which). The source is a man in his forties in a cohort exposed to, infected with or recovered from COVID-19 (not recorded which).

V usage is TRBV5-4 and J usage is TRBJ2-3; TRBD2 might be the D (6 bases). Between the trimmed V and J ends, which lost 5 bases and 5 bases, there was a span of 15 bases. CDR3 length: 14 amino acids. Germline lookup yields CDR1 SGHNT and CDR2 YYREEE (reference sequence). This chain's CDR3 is CASRRGGTVDTQYF. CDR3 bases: TGTGCCAGCAGGCGAGGCGGGACTGTAGATACGCAGTATTTT.

The CDR3 is CAIMGAGVGESEQFF. In DNA, the CDR3 is TGTGCCATCATGGGAGCGGGAGTAGGTGAGAGTGAGCAGTTCTTC. J is TRBJ2-1 and V is TRBV10-3, with 8 bases identical to TRBD2. The germline V gene encodes CDR1 ENHRY and CDR2 SYGVKD. The J segment lost 9 bases and the V segment lost 7 bases, leaving 14 bases of the junction unmatched. This CDR3 has 15 residues.

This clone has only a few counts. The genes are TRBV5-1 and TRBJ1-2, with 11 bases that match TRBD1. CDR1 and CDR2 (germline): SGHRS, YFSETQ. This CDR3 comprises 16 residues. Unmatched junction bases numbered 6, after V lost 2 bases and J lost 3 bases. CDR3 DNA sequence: TGCGCCAGCAGCTTCGGACAGGGGGCGATCGACTATGGCTACACCTTC. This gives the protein CASSFGQGAIDYGYTF. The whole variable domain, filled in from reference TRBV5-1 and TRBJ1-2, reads KAGVTQTPRYLIKTRGQQVTLSCSPISGHRSVSWYQQTPGQGLQFLFEYFSETQRNKGNFPGRFSGRQFSNSRSEMNVSTLELGDSALYLCASSFGQGAIDYGYTFGSGTRLTVV.

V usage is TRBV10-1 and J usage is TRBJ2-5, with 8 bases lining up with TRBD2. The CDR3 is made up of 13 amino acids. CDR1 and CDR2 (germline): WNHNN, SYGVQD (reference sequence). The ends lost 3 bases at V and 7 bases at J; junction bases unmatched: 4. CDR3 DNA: TGCGCCAGCAGTGAATCGGGACTAGGGACCCAGTACTTC. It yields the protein CASSESGLGTQYF.